The clone carrying this T cell receptor (beta chain) was recorded a few times. Its specificity is not known. This specimen belongs to a study of blood T cells in healthy people across ages. Primers used in a second PCR of roughly 6 to 11 cycles were a sample-barcoded 5' primer and a J-beta primer mix. Each cDNA molecule, via a template-switch adaptor with 12 random nucleotides, was tagged. One entry per CDR3 protein, called by TCRdb with MiXCR from the 5' RACE reads. In the table there are fewer than 2,000,000 distinct CDR3 sequences, about 39% of which are singletons. Regarding the study as a whole: Older individuals had lower TCR beta diversity per million T cells (the decline was roughly linear).

V shed 1 base and J shed 1 base, with 8 bases lying between them. The V gene's germline CDR1 is LGHNA and CDR2 YSLEER. The CDR3 is made up of 14 amino acids. Sequenced: blood. The sequence was collected from a human donor in good health. V is TRBV4-3 and J is TRBJ2-7; TRBD2 is a possible D gene (6 bases). CDR3 sequence reads: CASSQGGESYEQYF. For the CDR3, the DNA is TGCGCCAGCAGCCAAGGGGGGGAGTCCTACGAGCAGTACTTC.